The clone carrying this T cell receptor (beta chain) has more than one count but fewer than ten. Its target is unknown. The time point denotes: week 11, during vaccination. The vaccine gave 300 ug of a 20-mer mutant IDH1 peptide subcutaneously per dose. The sample is drawn from a study of a mutant IDH1 vaccine in newly diagnosed glioma. V lost 6 bases and J lost 10, with 13 bases in between. The CDR3 length is 13 residues. Germline V gives CDR1 PRHDT, CDR2 FYEKMQ (reference sequence). Sequencing was performed with immunoSEQ multiplex PCR; in TCRdb, only in-frame clones are kept and a portion is missing. The data hold about 31,000 clones, with approximately 78% observed a single time.

The sequence derives from a man under 40 with glioma. This chain uses TRBV13 with TRBJ1-6; D is uncertain. This material consisted of PBMCs, taken from a glioma patient whose treatment included an IDH1 peptide vaccine. CDR3 region: CASRTGVRSPLHF. The CDR3, as DNA: TGTGCCAGCAGGACTGGGGTACGCTCACCCCTCCACTTT.